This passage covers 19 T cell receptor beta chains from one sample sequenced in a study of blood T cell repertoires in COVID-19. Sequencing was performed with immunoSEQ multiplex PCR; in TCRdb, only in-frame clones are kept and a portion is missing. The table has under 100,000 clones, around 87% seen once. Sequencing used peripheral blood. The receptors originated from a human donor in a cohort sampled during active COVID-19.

Here the CDR3 reads CASSSGTGGNEQFF. The CDR3 nucleotides read TGTGCCAGCAGTTCCGGGACGGGAGGCAATGAGCAGTTCTTC. The V and J genes are TRBV6-4 and TRBJ2-1; TRBD2 matches 7 bases. The CDR3 covers 14 residues. The germline CDR1 and CDR2 sequences are MRHNA and SNTAGT. J lost 6 bases, V lost 5 bases, and 7 bases had no gene match.

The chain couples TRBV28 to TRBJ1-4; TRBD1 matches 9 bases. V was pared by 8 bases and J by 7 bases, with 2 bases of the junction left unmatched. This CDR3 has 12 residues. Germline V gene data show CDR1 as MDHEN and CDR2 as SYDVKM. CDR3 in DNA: TGTGCCAGCCGGGACAGGGTTGAAAAACTGTTTTTT. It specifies CASRDRVEKLFF. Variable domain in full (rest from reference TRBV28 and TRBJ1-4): DVKVTQSSRYLVKRTGEKVFLECVQDMDHENMFWYRQDPGLGLRLIYFSYDVKMKEKGDIPEGYSVSREKKERFSLILESASTNQTSMYLCASRDRVEKLFFGSGTQLSVL.

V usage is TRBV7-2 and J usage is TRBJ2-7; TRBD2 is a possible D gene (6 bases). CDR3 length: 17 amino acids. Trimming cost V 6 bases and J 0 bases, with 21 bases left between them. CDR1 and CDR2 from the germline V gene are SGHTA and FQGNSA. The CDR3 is CASRTRGWLSSSYEQYF. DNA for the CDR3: TGTGCCAGCAGGACGCGGGGCTGGCTCTCGAGCTCCTACGAGCAGTACTTC.

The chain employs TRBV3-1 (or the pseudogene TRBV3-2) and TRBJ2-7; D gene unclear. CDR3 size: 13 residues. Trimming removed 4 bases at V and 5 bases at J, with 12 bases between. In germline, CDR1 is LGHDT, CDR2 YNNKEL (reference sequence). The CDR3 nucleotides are TGTGCCAGCAGCCCACTACAAGGTCACGAGCAGTACTTC. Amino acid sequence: CASSPLQGHEQYF.

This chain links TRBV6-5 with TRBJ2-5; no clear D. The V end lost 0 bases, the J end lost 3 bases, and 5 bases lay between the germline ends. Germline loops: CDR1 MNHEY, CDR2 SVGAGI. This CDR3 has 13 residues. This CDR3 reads CASSYSSKETQYF. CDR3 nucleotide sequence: TGTGCCAGCAGTTACTCGTCCAAAGAGACCCAGTACTTC.

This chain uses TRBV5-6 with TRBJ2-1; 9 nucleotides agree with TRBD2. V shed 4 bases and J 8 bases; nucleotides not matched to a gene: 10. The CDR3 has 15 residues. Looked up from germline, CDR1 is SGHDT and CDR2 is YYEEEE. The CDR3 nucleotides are TGTGCCAGCAGCCCCGCCGGGACTAGCTTCGATGAGCAGTTCTTC. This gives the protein CASSPAGTSFDEQFF.

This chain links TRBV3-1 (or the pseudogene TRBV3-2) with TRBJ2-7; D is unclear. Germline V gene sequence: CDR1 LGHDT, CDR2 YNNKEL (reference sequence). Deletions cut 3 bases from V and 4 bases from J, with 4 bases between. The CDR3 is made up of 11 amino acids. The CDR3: CASSQRYEQYF. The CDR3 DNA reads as TGTGCCAGCAGCCAGCGGTACGAGCAGTACTTC.

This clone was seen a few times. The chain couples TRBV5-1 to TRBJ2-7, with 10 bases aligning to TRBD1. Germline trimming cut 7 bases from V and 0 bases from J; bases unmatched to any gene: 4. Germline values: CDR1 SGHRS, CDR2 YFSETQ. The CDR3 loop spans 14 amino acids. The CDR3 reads CASWDRGSSYEQYF. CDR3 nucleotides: TGCGCCAGCTGGGACAGGGGAAGCTCCTACGAGCAGTACTTC.

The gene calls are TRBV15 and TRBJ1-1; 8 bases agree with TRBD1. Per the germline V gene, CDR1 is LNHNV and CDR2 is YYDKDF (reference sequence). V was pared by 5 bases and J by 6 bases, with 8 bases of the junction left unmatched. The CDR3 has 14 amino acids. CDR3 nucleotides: TGTGCCACCAGCGAACGGACAGGGACTTCTGAAGCTTTCTTT. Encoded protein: CATSERTGTSEAFF.

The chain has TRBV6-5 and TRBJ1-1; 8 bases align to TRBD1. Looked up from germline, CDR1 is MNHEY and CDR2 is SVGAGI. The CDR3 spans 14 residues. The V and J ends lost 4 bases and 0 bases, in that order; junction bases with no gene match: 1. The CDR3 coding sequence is TGTGCCAGCAGTTTGGACAGGGTGAACACTGAAGCTTTCTTT. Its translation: CASSLDRVNTEAFF.

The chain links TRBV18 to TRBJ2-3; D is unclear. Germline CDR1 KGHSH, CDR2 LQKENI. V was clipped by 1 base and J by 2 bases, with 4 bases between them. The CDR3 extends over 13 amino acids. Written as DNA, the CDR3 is TGTGCCAGCTCACCACGTAACACAGATACGCAGTATTTT. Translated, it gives CASSPRNTDTQYF.

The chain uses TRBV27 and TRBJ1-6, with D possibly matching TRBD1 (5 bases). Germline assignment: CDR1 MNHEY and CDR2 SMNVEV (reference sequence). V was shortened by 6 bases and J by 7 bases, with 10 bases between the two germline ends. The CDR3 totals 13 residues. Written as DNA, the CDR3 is TGTGCCAGCAGCGCAAGACAGAATTCACCCCTCCACTTT. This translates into CASSARQNSPLHF.

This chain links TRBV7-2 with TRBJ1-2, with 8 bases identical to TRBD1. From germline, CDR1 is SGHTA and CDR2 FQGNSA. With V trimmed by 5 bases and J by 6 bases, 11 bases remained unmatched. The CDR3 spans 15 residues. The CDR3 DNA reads TGTGCCAGCAGCCCGCCGACAGGGGATAGGGATGGCTACACCTTC. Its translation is CASSPPTGDRDGYTF. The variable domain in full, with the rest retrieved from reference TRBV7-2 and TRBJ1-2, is GAGVSQSPSNKVTEKGKDVELRCDPISGHTALYWYRQSLGQGLEFLIYFQGNSAPDKSGLPSDRFSAERTGGSVSTLTIQRTQQEDSAVYLCASSPPTGDRDGYTFGSGTRLTVV.

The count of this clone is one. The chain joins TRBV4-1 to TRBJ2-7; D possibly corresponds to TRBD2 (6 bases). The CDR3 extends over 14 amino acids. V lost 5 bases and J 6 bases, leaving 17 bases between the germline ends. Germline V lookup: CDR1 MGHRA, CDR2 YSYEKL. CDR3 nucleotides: TGCGCCAGCAGCTACGCCGGGACTTCTAGCGAGCAGTACTTC. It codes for CASSYAGTSSEQYF.

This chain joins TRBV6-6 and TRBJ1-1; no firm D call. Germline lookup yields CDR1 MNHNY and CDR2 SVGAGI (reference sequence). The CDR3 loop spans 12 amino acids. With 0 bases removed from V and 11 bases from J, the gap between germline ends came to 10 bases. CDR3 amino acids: CASSYSEAAAFF. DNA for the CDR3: TGTGCCAGCAGTTACTCAGAGGCCGCGGCTTTCTTT.

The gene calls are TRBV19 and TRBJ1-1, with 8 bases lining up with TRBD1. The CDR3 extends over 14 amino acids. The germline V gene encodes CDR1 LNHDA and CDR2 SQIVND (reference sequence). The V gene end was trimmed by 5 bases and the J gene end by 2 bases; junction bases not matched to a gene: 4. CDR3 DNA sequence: TGTGCCAGTAGTTCGGGACAGGTCAACACTGAAGCTTTCTTT. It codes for CASSSGQVNTEAFF. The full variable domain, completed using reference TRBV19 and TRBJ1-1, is DGGITQSPKYLFRKEGQNVTLSCEQNLNHDAMYWYRQDPGQGLRLIYYSQIVNDFQKGDIAEGYSVSREKKESFPLTVTSAQKNPTAFYLCASSSGQVNTEAFFGQGTRLTVV.

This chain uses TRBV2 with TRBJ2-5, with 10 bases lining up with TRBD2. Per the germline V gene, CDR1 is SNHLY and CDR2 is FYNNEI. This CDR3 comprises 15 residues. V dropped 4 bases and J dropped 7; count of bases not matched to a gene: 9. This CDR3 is CASSGAASGGGTQYF. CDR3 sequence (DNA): TGTGCCAGCAGTGGGGCGGCTAGCGGGGGAGGGACCCAGTACTTC.

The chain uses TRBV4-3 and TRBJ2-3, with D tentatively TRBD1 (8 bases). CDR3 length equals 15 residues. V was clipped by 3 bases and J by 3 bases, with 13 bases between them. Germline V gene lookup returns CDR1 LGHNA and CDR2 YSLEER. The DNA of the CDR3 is TGCGCCAGCAGCCAGTTACAGGGGGGGACAGATACGCAGTATTTT. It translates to CASSQLQGGTDTQYF.

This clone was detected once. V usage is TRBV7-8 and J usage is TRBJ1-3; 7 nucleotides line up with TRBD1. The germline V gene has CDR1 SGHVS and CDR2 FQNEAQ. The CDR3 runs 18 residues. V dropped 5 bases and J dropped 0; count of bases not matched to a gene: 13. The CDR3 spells CASSPRRAGGDSGNTIYF. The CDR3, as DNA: TGTGCCAGCAGCCCTAGAAGGGCAGGGGGAGACTCTGGAAACACCATATATTTT.